This record looks at one T cell receptor beta chain sequence and its context. Its antigen remains unknown. This record comes from a study of identifying expanded T cells in peripheral blood. During the collection period, no donor immune events like infections were recorded. Clones were read by immunoSEQ multiplex PCR, and TCRdb kept only the in-frame ones, dropping some. The sample lists tens of thousands of clones; 88% were seen once. General observations from the study: Differentially abundant clones: roughly 1.3 between replicates, around 16 at around 14 days, 19 to 20 at four.

With 3 bases removed from V and 4 bases from J, the gap between germline ends came to 13 bases. This CDR3 region has 14 residues. CDR1 GTSNPN and CDR2 SVGIG come from the germline V gene (reference sequence). Specimen: blood. The chain is built from TRBV30 and TRBJ2-1, with D perhaps matching TRBD1 (7 bases). This receptor was obtained from a person aged 18 to 75 in good health. In DNA form, the CDR3 reads TGTGCCTGGAGGTCCAGGGGGGTTTACAATGAGCAGTTCTTC. It is translated as CAWRSRGVYNEQFF.